Listed here is a single T cell receptor (beta chain). In its sample, this clonotype was seen once. This clone's antigen is unknown. The sample holds no much larger clone one base away, and base qualities are not on file. Just one read gives weak support. This sample was sequenced with an Illumina HiSeq 2500. First-strand cDNA was synthesized using Superscript III and a set of TRAV- and TRBV-specific primers, so that both TCRalpha and TCRbeta chains were covered. TCRs were amplified with Phusion for roughly 19 PCR cycles, with a constant-region primer paired with the adapter attached to the V primers. The isolated mRNA was amplified using the MessageAmp II aRNA Amplification Kit, with in vitro transcription performed for around 16 hours at 37 degrees C. The Dynabeads mRNA DIRECT Purification Kit was used to isolate the mRNA for TCR sequencing. Indexed Illumina adapters were added in a second approximately 25-cycle Phusion PCR, and the resulting products were purified with AMPure XP beads. As for the authors' bioinformatics: Custom Perl scripts pooled TCR sequences encoding the same protein, removed out-of-frame sequences and computed each clonotype's abundance. The analysis excluded TCR sequences that were supported by just one read. Shannon entropy, Gini index, clonality, richness, and the frequency of TCRs shared between repertoires were included as repertoire metrics. The raw public reads went through TCRdb reprocessing: fastp at Q25, MiXCR clone calling, in-frame beta chains kept. Each entry is one CDR3 protein sequence, shown with its most common DNA and genes. None of the V and J calls come from the authors' own analysis; TCRdb made them. This sample gives tens of thousands of distinct CDR3 sequences in total; roughly 24% of them show up just once. Approximately 5.3% of the sample lies in the top ten.

The entry originates in a study of low-dose radiotherapy and immunotherapy resistance in tumors (dated by TCRdb to between 2021 and 2023). About the investigation overall: Cohort 1 received 0.5 Gy per fraction every 2 weeks, with a prescribed total PTV dose of 6.5 Gy. Cohort 2 received 1 Gy per fraction every two weeks, with a total of 13 Gy over 26 weeks. Patients were given nivolumab as a 240 mg flat dose every two weeks and ipilimumab at 1 mg/kg every six weeks, with both drugs delivered intravenously. Every two weeks, patients got intravenous cyclophosphamide at 200 mg/m2, given one day ahead of each radiation and immunotherapy administration. Aspirin 300 mg was taken orally once daily by patients for four cycles, starting on cycle 1 day 1. Randomization of trial participants into treatment groups was not performed. Eight patients were included in the translational analysis, namely three from the first dose cohort plus the first five from the second dose cohort.

Measured from the cysteine to the phenylalanine, the CDR3 is 12 residues long. Here the CDR3 DNA is all that survives: 36 bases in frame from base 1. V was cut back by 9 bases and J by 8 bases, leaving a gap of 13 bases between them. Based on the germline V gene (reference sequence), the CDR1 and CDR2 sequences are LNHDA and SQIVND. The intended sense of this specimen's time point label: before trial treatment. Donors were enrolled in RACIN, a single-arm phase I dose-escalation trial in which nivolumab, ipilimumab, aspirin, low-dose cyclophosphamide and low-dose radiotherapy were combined. Patients were eligible if they had advanced solid tumors that were TIL-negative.

This sequence originates from a male donor with prostate cancer. The chain couples TRBV19 to TRBJ2-2, with no confidently assigned D gene. Here the sequenced sample was PBMCs, taken before treatment. The CDR3 has the sequence CASTNSFGELFF. The DNA reads as follows: TGTGCCAGCACTAACAGCTTTGGGGAGCTGTTTTTT.